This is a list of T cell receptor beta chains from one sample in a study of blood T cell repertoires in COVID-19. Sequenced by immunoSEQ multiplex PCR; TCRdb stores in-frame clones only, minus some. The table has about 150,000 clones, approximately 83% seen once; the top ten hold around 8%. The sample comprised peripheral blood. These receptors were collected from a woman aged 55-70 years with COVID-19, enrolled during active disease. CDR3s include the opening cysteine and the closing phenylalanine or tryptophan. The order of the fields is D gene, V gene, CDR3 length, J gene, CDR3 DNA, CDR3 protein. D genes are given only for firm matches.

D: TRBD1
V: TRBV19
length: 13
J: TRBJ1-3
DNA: TGTGCCAGCGAGGACAGGTTCGGAAACACCATATATTTT
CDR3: CASEDRFGNTIYF

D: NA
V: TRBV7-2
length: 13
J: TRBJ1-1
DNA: TGTGCCAGCAGCTTCACAGGGCCCACTGAAGCTTTCTTT
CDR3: CASSFTGPTEAFF

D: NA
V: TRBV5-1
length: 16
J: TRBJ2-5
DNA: TGCGCCAGCAGCTTGGGAGTACACAGGGAAGTTGAGACCCAGTACTTC
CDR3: CASSLGVHREVETQYF

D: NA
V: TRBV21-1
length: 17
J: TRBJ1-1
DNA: TGTGCCAGCAGCAAAGATCCGGCAACAGATGATAACACTGAAGCTTTCTTT
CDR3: CASSKDPATDDNTEAFF

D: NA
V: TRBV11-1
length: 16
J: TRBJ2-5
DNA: TGTGCCAGCAGCTTAGTTGACAGCGTAACCCAAGAGACCCAGTACTTC
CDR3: CASSLVDSVTQETQYF

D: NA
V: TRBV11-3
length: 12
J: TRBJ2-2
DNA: TGTGCCAGCAGCTTCACATCAACCGAGCTGTTTTTT
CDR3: CASSFTSTELFF

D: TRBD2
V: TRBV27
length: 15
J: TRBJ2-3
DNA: TGTGCCAGCAGTTTACTAGCGGGCCCCACAGATACGCAGTATTTT
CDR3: CASSLLAGPTDTQYF

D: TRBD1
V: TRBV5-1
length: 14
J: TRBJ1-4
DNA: TGCGCCAGCAGCCACGGGACAGGGAATGAAAAACTGTTTTTT
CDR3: CASSHGTGNEKLFF

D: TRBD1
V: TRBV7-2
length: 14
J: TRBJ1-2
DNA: TGTGCCAGCAGCTTTCGGACAGGGGAAAATGGCTACACCTTC
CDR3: CASSFRTGENGYTF

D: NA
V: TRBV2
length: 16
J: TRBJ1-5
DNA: TGTGCCAGCAGTGAAGGGGGGGGCCGGAGCAATCAGCCCCAGCATTTT
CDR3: CASSEGGGRSNQPQHF

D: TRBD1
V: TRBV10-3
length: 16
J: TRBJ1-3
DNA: TGTGCCATCAGTGAGCCCGACAGGGGGTCTGGAAACACCATATATTTT
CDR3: CAISEPDRGSGNTIYF

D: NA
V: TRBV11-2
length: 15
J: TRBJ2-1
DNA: TGTGCCAGCAGCTTAGGGTTCGGGGGATCGCGTGAGCAGTTCTTC
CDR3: CASSLGFGGSREQFF

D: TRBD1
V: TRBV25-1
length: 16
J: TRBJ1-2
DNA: TGTGCCAGCAACCCAGGGACAGGGGGCTCTTTATATGGCTACACCTTC
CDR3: CASNPGTGGSLYGYTF

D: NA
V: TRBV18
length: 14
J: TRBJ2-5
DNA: TGTGCCAGCTCCCCAGGGGCTTTGCAAGAGACCCAGTACTTC
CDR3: CASSPGALQETQYF

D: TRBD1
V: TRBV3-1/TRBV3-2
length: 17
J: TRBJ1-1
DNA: TGTGCCAGCAGCCAACCTAAAGGACAGGGGGCGATGACTGAAGCTTTCTTT
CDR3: CASSQPKGQGAMTEAFF

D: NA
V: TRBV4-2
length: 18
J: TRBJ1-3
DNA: TGTGCCAGCAGCCAAGAAGTCCGCCGGGGGGCCGGTGGAAACACCATATATTTT
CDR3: CASSQEVRRGAGGNTIYF

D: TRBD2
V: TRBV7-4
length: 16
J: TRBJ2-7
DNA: TGTGCTAAGGGACTAGCGCCGGGGGGGGCCGTGTACGAGCAGTACTTC
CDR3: CAKGLAPGGAVYEQYF

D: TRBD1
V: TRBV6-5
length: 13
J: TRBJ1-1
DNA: TGTGCCAGCACCGAGGGACAGTGGGCTGAAGCTTTCTTT
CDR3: CASTEGQWAEAFF

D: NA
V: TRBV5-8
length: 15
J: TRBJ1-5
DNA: TGTGCCAGCAGCTTGTATTCAGGGGTTAGTCAGCCCCAGCATTTT
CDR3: CASSLYSGVSQPQHF

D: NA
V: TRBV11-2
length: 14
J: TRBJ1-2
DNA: TGTGCCAGCAGCTTCAGGGGTCCTAACTATGGCTACACCTTC
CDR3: CASSFRGPNYGYTF

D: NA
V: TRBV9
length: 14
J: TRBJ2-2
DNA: TGTGCCAGCAGCGTTCACGAGGGAACCGGGGAGCTGTTTTTT
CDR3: CASSVHEGTGELFF

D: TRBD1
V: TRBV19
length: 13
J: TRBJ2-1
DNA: TGTGCCAGTAACAGGGGGCCCTACAATGAGCAGTTCTTC
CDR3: CASNRGPYNEQFF